A selection of T cell receptor beta chains follows, all from one sample in a study of CD8+CD57+ T cells in acquired aplastic anemia. TCRdb reprocessed the reads via MiXCR and lists one record per CDR3 protein. The sample records 130,000 or so distinct CDR3 sequences, around 41% being singletons. Material: sorted CD4+, CD8+, or CD8+CD57+ T cells (not recorded which) from PBMCs. Receptor source: a human donor in good health, serving as a control. Each CDR3 is given with its conserved first and last residue. The D gene is left open where the match is weak. The size entry is marked missing in some rows and otherwise reads once, few, many or a size class.

cdr3_aa	cdr3_nt	d_call	v_call	j_call	clone_size
CASSFSTRGEYSNQPQHF	TGTGCCAGCAGTTTCTCAACCAGGGGCGAGTATAGCAATCAGCCCCAGCATTTT	NA	TRBV6-2/TRBV6-3	TRBJ1-5	NA
CASSTRTEYGYTF	TGTGCCAGCAGCACCAGGACGGAGTATGGCTACACCTTC	NA	TRBV11-2	TRBJ1-2	once
CATNPGQGAIGELFF	TGTGCCACCAACCCGGGACAGGGGGCTATCGGGGAGCTGTTTTTT	TRBD1	TRBV24-1	TRBJ2-2	NA
CASSLFGRLATNEKLFF	TGTGCCAGCAGCTTATTTGGCAGGCTTGCAACTAATGAAAAACTGTTTTTT	NA	TRBV11-2	TRBJ1-4	many
CASSLGQPGGEKLFF	TGCGCCAGCAGCTTGGGACAGCCGGGGGGTGAAAAACTGTTTTTT	NA	TRBV5-1	TRBJ1-4	many
CASSLEWTQGPYGYTF	TGTGCCAGCAGTTTAGAATGGACCCAGGGTCCCTATGGCTACACCTTC	NA	TRBV12-3/TRBV12-4	TRBJ1-2	many
CSVDLGPYTF	TGCAGCGTAGACCTAGGTCCCTACACCTTC	NA	TRBV29-1	TRBJ1-2	many
CASSQVPGTGYGYTF	TGTGCCAGCAGCCAAGTTCCCGGGACAGGCTACGGCTACACCTTC	TRBD1	TRBV3-1	TRBJ1-2	NA
CASSPNNSPLHF	TGTGCCAGCAGTCCGAATAATTCACCCCTCCACTTT	NA	TRBV7-9	TRBJ1-6	many
CSGLDRAQTQYF	TGCAGTGGTTTGGACAGGGCGCAGACCCAGTACTTC	TRBD1	TRBV20-1	TRBJ2-5	NA
CASSPTRGGYEQYF	TGTGCCAGCAGCCCCACCCGGGGCGGCTACGAGCAGTACTTC	NA	TRBV5-5	TRBJ2-7	many
CASSPYGTGMYEQYF	TGTGCCAGCTCACCATACGGGACAGGGATGTACGAGCAGTACTTC	TRBD1	TRBV18	TRBJ2-7	NA
CSVVSLRNTEAFF	TGCAGCGTAGTAAGTTTGCGGAACACTGAAGCTTTCTTT	NA	TRBV29-1	TRBJ1-1	NA
CASKQGAVNSPLHF	TGTGCCAGCAAGCAGGGGGCGGTTAATTCACCCCTCCACTTT	TRBD1	TRBV25-1	TRBJ1-6	NA
CASSVTWSVNSNQPQHF	TGTGCCAGCAGTGTAACTTGGAGCGTCAATAGCAATCAGCCCCAGCATTTT	NA	TRBV7-8	TRBJ1-5	many
CASSTGGVGVGQPQHF	TGTGCCAGCAGTACAGGGGGCGTTGGTGTGGGTCAGCCCCAGCATTTT	TRBD1	TRBV6-1	TRBJ1-5	many
CASIDTGETQYF	TGTGCCAGTATCGACACGGGAGAGACCCAGTACTTC	NA	TRBV19	TRBJ2-5	many
CASSEGGTGQETQYF	TGTGCCAGCAGCGAGGGGGGGACCGGCCAAGAGACCCAGTACTTC	NA	TRBV7-7	TRBJ2-5	NA
CASSFSSGSNQPQHF	TGTGCCAGCAGCTTCAGTTCAGGGAGCAATCAGCCCCAGCATTTT	NA	TRBV5-5	TRBJ1-5	many
CASSPREGNNSPLHF	TGTGCCAGCTCACCACGAGAAGGGAATAATTCACCCCTCCACTTT	NA	TRBV18	TRBJ1-6	many
CSASGRGQSYNEQFF	TGCAGTGCCAGCGGGCGGGGGCAGTCCTACAATGAGCAGTTCTTC	NA	TRBV20-1	TRBJ2-1	NA